This T cell receptor (beta chain) was captured in a study of T cells after yellow fever vaccination. Study-wide findings and caveats: Most primary-vaccination clones recurred post-booster (around 95% CD4, just over 85% CD8).

One entry per CDR3 protein, called by TCRdb with MiXCR from the 5' RACE reads. In the table there are nearly 550,000 distinct CDR3 sequences, 15% to 20% of which are singletons. This CDR3 contains 18 residues. The V gene's germline CDR1 is SGHAT and CDR2 FQNNGV. J was trimmed by 4 bases and V by 5 bases; bases with no gene match: 18. The table lists this clonotype with a few counts. Its antigen remains unknown. This sequence originates from a man aged 30 to 45 who received the YFV17D yellow fever vaccine. The chain employs TRBV11-2 and TRBJ2-3, with 7 positions matching TRBD1. The sequencing here drew on PBMCs, taken 15 days after the yellow fever booster vaccination. CDR3 protein: CASSQIGPPDRWPDTQYF. Here the CDR3 DNA reads TGTGCCAGCAGCCAAATAGGGCCTCCGGACAGGTGGCCAGATACGCAGTATTTT.